This TCR beta chain is drawn from a study of monozygotic twins with inflammatory bowel disease. As concerns this clonotype: Its antigen remains unidentified.

cDNA synthesis was performed in eight separate reactions for each sample. TCRdb reprocessed the 5' RACE reads and keeps a single row for each CDR3 protein, giving no DNA. This sample's table has some 190,000 distinct CDR3 sequences. Findings and limits, study-wide: Telling apart the different T cell subtypes was not possible.

The CDR3 has 19 residues. The germline V gene encodes CDR1 MDHEN and CDR2 SYDVKM. The sequencing sample was made of blood. The TCR comes from a human donor with ulcerative colitis or Crohn's disease, or a healthy co-twin of an affected twin (not recorded which). This chain connects TRBV28 to TRBJ1-1; there is no DNA to check the TCRdb D call of TRBD1. CDR3 residues: CASSLSGPGQGSKNTEAFF.